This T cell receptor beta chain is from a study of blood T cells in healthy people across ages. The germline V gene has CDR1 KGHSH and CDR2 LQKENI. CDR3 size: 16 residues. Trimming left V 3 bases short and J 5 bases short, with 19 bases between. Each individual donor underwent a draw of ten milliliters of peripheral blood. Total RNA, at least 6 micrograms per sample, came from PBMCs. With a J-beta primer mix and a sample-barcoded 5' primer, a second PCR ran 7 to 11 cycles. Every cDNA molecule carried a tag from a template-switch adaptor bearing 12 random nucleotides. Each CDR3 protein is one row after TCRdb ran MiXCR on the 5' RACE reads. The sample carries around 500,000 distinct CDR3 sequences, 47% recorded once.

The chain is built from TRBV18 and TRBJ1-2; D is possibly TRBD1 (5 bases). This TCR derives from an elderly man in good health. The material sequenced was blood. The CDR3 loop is CASSPQGHTTTYGYTF. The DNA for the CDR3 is TGTGCCAGCTCACCCCAAGGACACACTACCACTTATGGCTACACCTTC.